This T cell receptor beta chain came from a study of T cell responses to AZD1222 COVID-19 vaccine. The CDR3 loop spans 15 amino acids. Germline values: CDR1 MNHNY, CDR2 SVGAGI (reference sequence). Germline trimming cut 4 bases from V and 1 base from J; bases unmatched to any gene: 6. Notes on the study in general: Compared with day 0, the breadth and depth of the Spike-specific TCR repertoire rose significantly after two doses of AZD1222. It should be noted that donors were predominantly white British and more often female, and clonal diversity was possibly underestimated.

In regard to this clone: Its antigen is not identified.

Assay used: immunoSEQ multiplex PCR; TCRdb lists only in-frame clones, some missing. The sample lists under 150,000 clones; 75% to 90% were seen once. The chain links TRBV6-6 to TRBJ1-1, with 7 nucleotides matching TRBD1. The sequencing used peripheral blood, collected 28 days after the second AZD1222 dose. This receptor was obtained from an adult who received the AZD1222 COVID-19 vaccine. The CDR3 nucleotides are TGTGCCAGCAGTTCGAACAGGGGAGAGAACACTGAAGCTTTCTTT. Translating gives CASSSNRGENTEAFF.